The present T cell receptor (beta chain) was sequenced within a study of blood T cell repertoires in COVID-19. Between the trimmed V and J ends, which lost 5 bases and 5 bases, there was a span of 12 bases. This CDR3 has 14 residues. Germline CDR1 and CDR2: MDHEN and SYDVKM. Assay: immunoSEQ multiplex PCR; the TCRdb copy retains only in-frame clones and omits some. Among roughly 100,000 clones, roughly 92% were seen once, and the ten largest hold 5% to 6%. The chain recombines TRBV28 with TRBJ1-4; D gene uncertain. This clonotype was obtained from a man over 45 with active COVID-19. Sequenced: peripheral blood. The CDR3 nucleotides read TGTGCCAGCAGTCCCGCGGGTCAAAATGAAAAACTGTTTTTT. This translates into CASSPAGQNEKLFF.